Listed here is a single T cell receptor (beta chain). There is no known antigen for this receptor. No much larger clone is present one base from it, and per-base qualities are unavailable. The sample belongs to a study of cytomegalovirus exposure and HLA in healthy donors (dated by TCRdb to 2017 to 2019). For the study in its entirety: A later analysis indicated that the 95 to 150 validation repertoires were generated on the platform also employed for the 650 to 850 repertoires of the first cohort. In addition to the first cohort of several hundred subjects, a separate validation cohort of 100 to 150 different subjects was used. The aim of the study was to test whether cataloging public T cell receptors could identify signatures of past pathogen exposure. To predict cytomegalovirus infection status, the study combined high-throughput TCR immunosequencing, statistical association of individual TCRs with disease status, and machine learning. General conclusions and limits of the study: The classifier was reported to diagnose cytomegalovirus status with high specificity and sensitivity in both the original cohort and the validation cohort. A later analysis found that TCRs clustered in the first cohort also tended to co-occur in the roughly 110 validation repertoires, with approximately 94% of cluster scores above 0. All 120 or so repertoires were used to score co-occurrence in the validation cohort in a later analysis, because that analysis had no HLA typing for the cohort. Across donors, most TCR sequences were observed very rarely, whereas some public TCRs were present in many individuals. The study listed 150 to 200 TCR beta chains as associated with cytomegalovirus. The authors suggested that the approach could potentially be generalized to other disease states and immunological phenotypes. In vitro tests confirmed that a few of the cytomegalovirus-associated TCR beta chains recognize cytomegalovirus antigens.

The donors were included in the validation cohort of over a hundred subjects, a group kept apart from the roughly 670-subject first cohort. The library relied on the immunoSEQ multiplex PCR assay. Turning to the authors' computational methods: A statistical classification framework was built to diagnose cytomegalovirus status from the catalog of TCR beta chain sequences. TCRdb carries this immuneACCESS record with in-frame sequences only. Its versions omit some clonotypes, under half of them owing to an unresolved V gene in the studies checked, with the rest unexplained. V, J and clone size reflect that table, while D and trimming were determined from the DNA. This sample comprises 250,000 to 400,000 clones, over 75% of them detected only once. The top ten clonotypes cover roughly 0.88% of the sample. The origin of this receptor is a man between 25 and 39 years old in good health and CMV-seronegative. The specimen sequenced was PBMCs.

The CDR3 loop reads CASRTSGGTDTQYF. The base sequence is TGTGCCAGCAGGACTAGCGGGGGAACAGATACGCAGTATTTT. The chain is encoded by TRBV7-9 joined to TRBJ2-3, with 12 central nucleotides matching TRBD2. CDR1 and CDR2, looked up from the germline V gene (reference sequence), are SEHNR and FQNEAQ. Clipping removes 6 bases from V and 3 bases from J, with 1 as the unmatched junction base count. Inclusive of the bounding cysteine and phenylalanine, the CDR3 is 14 residues long. Only CDR3 DNA remains: 42 bases, in frame from the first base.